This is a list of T cell receptor beta chains from one sample in a study of blood T cell repertoires in COVID-19. The method was immunoSEQ multiplex PCR; TCRdb's version includes in-frame clones alone and lacks a portion of them. This sample carries 150,000 to 200,000 clones, approximately 91% of them seen once, and the ten largest clones take about 2.5%. Sequences were obtained from peripheral blood. All receptors derive from a man aged 18 to 29 with acute or convalescent COVID-19. The CDR3 runs from the conserved cysteine through the conserved F or W. Each record gives: D gene, J gene, V gene, clone size, CDR3 protein, CDR3 DNA. D genes are given only for firm matches. Clone size is not always given. Where it is, it says once, few, many or a class for expanded clones.

D gene: TRBD1; J gene: TRBJ1-1; V gene: TRBV5-6; clone size: -; CDR3 protein: CASSRTGADTEAFF; CDR3 DNA: TGTGCCAGCAGCCGTACAGGGGCTGACACTGAAGCTTTCTTT
D gene: -; J gene: TRBJ1-1; V gene: TRBV9; clone size: -; CDR3 protein: CASTKGGASEAFF; CDR3 DNA: TGTGCCAGCACCAAGGGAGGGGCGAGTGAAGCTTTCTTT
D gene: TRBD2; J gene: TRBJ2-3; V gene: TRBV29-1; clone size: -; CDR3 protein: CSVEGVQRTSGSSTDTQYF; CDR3 DNA: TGCAGCGTTGAAGGAGTCCAAAGGACTAGCGGATCTAGCACAGATACGCAGTATTTT
D gene: -; J gene: TRBJ1-4; V gene: TRBV30; clone size: -; CDR3 protein: CAWKAGPATNEKLFF; CDR3 DNA: TGTGCCTGGAAGGCAGGGCCTGCAACTAATGAAAAACTGTTTTTT
D gene: TRBD2; J gene: TRBJ2-3; V gene: TRBV29-1; clone size: -; CDR3 protein: CSVEDLGGTSGRALDTQYF; CDR3 DNA: TGCAGCGTTGAAGATCTTGGTGGGACTAGCGGGAGGGCCTTAGATACGCAGTATTTT
D gene: -; J gene: TRBJ2-5; V gene: TRBV5-6; clone size: -; CDR3 protein: CASSSPRQVAYQETQYF; CDR3 DNA: TGTGCCAGCAGCTCCCCCCGACAGGTGGCCTACCAAGAGACCCAGTACTTC
D gene: -; J gene: TRBJ1-2; V gene: TRBV30; clone size: -; CDR3 protein: CAWSVLGYYYGYTF; CDR3 DNA: TGTGCCTGGAGTGTACTAGGCTATTATTATGGCTACACCTTC
D gene: TRBD2; J gene: TRBJ2-1; V gene: TRBV6-4; clone size: -; CDR3 protein: CASSDTSGRYEQFF; CDR3 DNA: TGTGCCAGCAGTGATACTAGCGGGAGATATGAGCAGTTCTTC
D gene: TRBD1; J gene: TRBJ1-4; V gene: TRBV18; clone size: -; CDR3 protein: CASSPPGTGNEKLFF; CDR3 DNA: TGTGCCAGCTCACCACCTGGGACAGGGAACGAAAAACTGTTTTTT
D gene: -; J gene: TRBJ1-2; V gene: TRBV19; clone size: -; CDR3 protein: CASSPAGGQYGYTF; CDR3 DNA: TGTGCCAGTAGCCCAGCGGGGGGACAATATGGCTACACCTTC
D gene: -; J gene: TRBJ2-1; V gene: TRBV11-3; clone size: -; CDR3 protein: CASSLDGNLEGSYNEQFF; CDR3 DNA: TGTGCCAGCAGCTTAGACGGTAATTTAGAGGGTTCATACAATGAGCAGTTCTTC
D gene: -; J gene: TRBJ1-2; V gene: TRBV12-3/TRBV12-4; clone size: -; CDR3 protein: CASRPDQGGYTF; CDR3 DNA: TGTGCCAGCAGGCCAGACCAGGGAGGCTACACCTTC
D gene: -; J gene: TRBJ2-1; V gene: TRBV19; clone size: -; CDR3 protein: CASSTRTISSYNEQFF; CDR3 DNA: TGTGCCAGTAGTACGCGGACTATCAGCTCCTACAATGAGCAGTTCTTC
D gene: -; J gene: TRBJ1-4; V gene: TRBV12-2; clone size: once; CDR3 protein: CASRLISVQADEKLFF; CDR3 DNA: TGTGCAAGTCGCTTAATCTCCGTTCAGGCCGATGAAAAACTGTTTTTT
D gene: TRBD1; J gene: TRBJ2-7; V gene: TRBV5-1; clone size: once; CDR3 protein: CASSYGTGDYEQYF; CDR3 DNA: TGCGCCAGCAGCTACGGGACAGGGGACTACGAGCAGTACTTC
D gene: TRBD1; J gene: TRBJ1-1; V gene: TRBV9; clone size: -; CDR3 protein: CASSGGQGNAFF; CDR3 DNA: TGTGCCAGCAGCGGGGGACAGGGTAATGCTTTCTTT
D gene: TRBD1; J gene: TRBJ1-1; V gene: TRBV11-2; clone size: -; CDR3 protein: CASSLGRDRAKVEDTEAFF; CDR3 DNA: TGTGCCAGCAGCTTGGGACGGGACAGGGCGAAGGTTGAAGACACTGAAGCTTTCTTT
D gene: TRBD1; J gene: TRBJ2-1; V gene: TRBV19; clone size: -; CDR3 protein: CASKVGQGAINEQFF; CDR3 DNA: TGTGCCAGTAAGGTAGGACAGGGGGCGATAAATGAGCAGTTCTTC
D gene: TRBD1; J gene: TRBJ1-1; V gene: TRBV29-1; clone size: -; CDR3 protein: CSAADRGNTEAFF; CDR3 DNA: TGCAGCGCTGCCGACAGGGGGAACACTGAAGCTTTCTTT
D gene: -; J gene: TRBJ1-1; V gene: TRBV5-3; clone size: -; CDR3 protein: CARSPNVDRAEAFF; CDR3 DNA: TGTGCCAGAAGCCCAAATGTAGACAGAGCTGAAGCTTTCTTT
D gene: -; J gene: TRBJ1-1; V gene: TRBV6-6; clone size: -; CDR3 protein: CASSYSNSEAFF; CDR3 DNA: TGTGCCAGCAGTTACTCGAACAGTGAAGCTTTCTTT
D gene: TRBD1; J gene: TRBJ1-4; V gene: TRBV5-1; clone size: -; CDR3 protein: CASSSPGGNEKLFF; CDR3 DNA: TGCGCCAGCAGCTCCCCAGGGGGTAATGAAAAACTGTTTTTT
D gene: TRBD2; J gene: TRBJ2-1; V gene: TRBV11-2; clone size: -; CDR3 protein: CASSFILAGAAGHNEQFF; CDR3 DNA: TGTGCCAGCAGCTTTATACTAGCGGGAGCAGCGGGTCACAATGAGCAGTTCTTC
D gene: -; J gene: TRBJ2-7; V gene: TRBV7-8; clone size: -; CDR3 protein: CASTWRDWSSYEQYF; CDR3 DNA: TGTGCCAGCACCTGGCGGGACTGGAGCTCCTACGAGCAGTACTTC
D gene: TRBD1; J gene: TRBJ1-2; V gene: TRBV18; clone size: -; CDR3 protein: CASSPPGVLTGPDGYTF; CDR3 DNA: TGTGCCAGCTCACCACCAGGGGTATTGACAGGGCCGGATGGCTACACCTTC
D gene: -; J gene: TRBJ1-6; V gene: TRBV2; clone size: -; CDR3 protein: CASTTGSENSPLHF; CDR3 DNA: TGTGCCAGCACTACAGGGTCGGAGAATTCACCCCTCCACTTT
D gene: TRBD1; J gene: TRBJ1-4; V gene: TRBV28; clone size: -; CDR3 protein: CASRIGTGGPYEKLFF; CDR3 DNA: TGTGCCAGCAGGATAGGGACAGGGGGCCCCTATGAAAAACTGTTTTTT
D gene: TRBD1; J gene: TRBJ1-3; V gene: TRBV10-2; clone size: -; CDR3 protein: CASSVKTGMGGNTIYF; CDR3 DNA: TGCGCCAGCAGTGTTAAGACAGGGATGGGCGGAAACACCATATATTTT
D gene: -; J gene: TRBJ2-5; V gene: TRBV20-1; clone size: -; CDR3 protein: CSASMGAQETQYF; CDR3 DNA: TGCAGTGCTAGTATGGGAGCCCAAGAGACCCAGTACTTC
D gene: TRBD2; J gene: TRBJ2-1; V gene: TRBV5-5; clone size: -; CDR3 protein: CASSSRGDFYNEQFF; CDR3 DNA: TGTGCCAGCAGCTCGCGGGGGGATTTTTACAATGAGCAGTTCTTC
D gene: TRBD1; J gene: TRBJ2-1; V gene: TRBV9; clone size: -; CDR3 protein: CASSPRTGEGEQFF; CDR3 DNA: TGTGCCAGCAGCCCGAGGACAGGGGAGGGTGAGCAGTTCTTC
D gene: TRBD2; J gene: TRBJ2-5; V gene: TRBV3-1/TRBV3-2; clone size: -; CDR3 protein: CASSLRGLALQETQYF; CDR3 DNA: TGTGCCAGCAGCCTTCGCGGACTAGCACTACAAGAGACCCAGTACTTC
D gene: TRBD2; J gene: TRBJ2-2; V gene: TRBV9; clone size: -; CDR3 protein: CASSAGIGTSGRLGTGELFF; CDR3 DNA: TGTGCCAGCAGCGCCGGGATAGGGACTAGCGGGAGATTGGGCACCGGGGAGCTGTTTTTT
D gene: -; J gene: TRBJ1-2; V gene: TRBV5-1; clone size: -; CDR3 protein: CASSLSDLGSIGYTF; CDR3 DNA: TGCGCCAGCAGCTTGTCCGATTTGGGCTCGATTGGCTACACCTTC
D gene: TRBD1; J gene: TRBJ1-1; V gene: TRBV7-9; clone size: once; CDR3 protein: CASSLRTGLNTEAFF; CDR3 DNA: TGTGCCAGCAGCCTAAGGACAGGGTTGAACACTGAAGCTTTCTTT
D gene: -; J gene: TRBJ1-1; V gene: TRBV2; clone size: -; CDR3 protein: CASSQTVINTEAFF; CDR3 DNA: TGTGCCAGCAGCCAGACAGTTATAAACACTGAAGCTTTCTTT
D gene: -; J gene: TRBJ1-2; V gene: TRBV7-2; clone size: -; CDR3 protein: CASSRIQELYWDGYTF; CDR3 DNA: TGTGCCAGCAGTCGTATACAGGAACTCTACTGGGATGGCTACACCTTC
D gene: TRBD2; J gene: TRBJ2-2; V gene: TRBV24-1; clone size: once; CDR3 protein: CATSDLSTGGANTGELFF; CDR3 DNA: TGTGCCACCAGTGATTTGAGCACGGGAGGGGCGAACACCGGGGAGCTGTTTTTT
D gene: -; J gene: TRBJ2-7; V gene: TRBV3-1/TRBV3-2; clone size: -; CDR3 protein: CASSRQSPSSYEQYF; CDR3 DNA: TGTGCCAGCAGCCGACAGTCCCCAAGCTCCTACGAGCAGTACTTC
D gene: TRBD1; J gene: TRBJ1-3; V gene: TRBV18; clone size: -; CDR3 protein: CASSLRTGTAGNTIYF; CDR3 DNA: TGTGCCAGCTCACTACGGACAGGGACAGCTGGAAACACCATATATTTT
D gene: TRBD1; J gene: TRBJ2-7; V gene: TRBV5-1; clone size: -; CDR3 protein: CASSLGQGAREQYF; CDR3 DNA: TGCGCCAGCAGCTTGGGACAGGGAGCGCGAGAGCAGTACTTC
D gene: -; J gene: TRBJ2-3; V gene: TRBV7-2; clone size: -; CDR3 protein: CASTWWVGRTTGTDTQYF; CDR3 DNA: TGTGCCAGCACCTGGTGGGTCGGGAGAACTACCGGAACAGATACGCAGTATTTT
D gene: TRBD1; J gene: TRBJ1-2; V gene: TRBV6-5; clone size: -; CDR3 protein: CASSYGTGGVNGYTF; CDR3 DNA: TGTGCCAGCAGTTACGGGACAGGGGGAGTGAATGGCTACACCTTC
D gene: -; J gene: TRBJ2-7; V gene: TRBV5-1; clone size: once; CDR3 protein: CASSRRDTFYEQYF; CDR3 DNA: TGCGCCAGCAGCCGACGGGACACCTTCTACGAGCAGTACTTC
D gene: TRBD1; J gene: TRBJ1-2; V gene: TRBV6-5; clone size: -; CDR3 protein: CAASGQDYGYTF; CDR3 DNA: TGTGCCGCTTCGGGACAGGATTATGGCTACACCTTC
D gene: -; J gene: TRBJ2-7; V gene: TRBV6-4; clone size: few; CDR3 protein: CASSPDRTSYEQYF; CDR3 DNA: TGTGCCAGCAGTCCGGACAGAACCTCCTACGAGCAGTACTTC
D gene: TRBD1; J gene: TRBJ2-5; V gene: TRBV30; clone size: -; CDR3 protein: CAGDRARQETQYF; CDR3 DNA: TGTGCTGGGGACAGGGCGAGGCAAGAGACCCAGTACTTC
D gene: -; J gene: TRBJ1-1; V gene: TRBV5-4; clone size: -; CDR3 protein: CASSSNGGANTEAFF; CDR3 DNA: TGTGCCAGCAGCTCCAACGGAGGGGCGAACACTGAAGCTTTCTTT
D gene: TRBD1; J gene: TRBJ2-7; V gene: TRBV12-3/TRBV12-4; clone size: -; CDR3 protein: CASTGTGYEQYF; CDR3 DNA: TGTGCCAGCACCGGGACAGGGTACGAGCAGTACTTC
D gene: -; J gene: TRBJ1-1; V gene: TRBV5-5; clone size: -; CDR3 protein: CASSLRGTEAFF; CDR3 DNA: TGTGCCAGCAGCTTGAGGGGCACTGAAGCTTTCTTT
D gene: TRBD2; J gene: TRBJ2-1; V gene: TRBV12-5; clone size: -; CDR3 protein: CASGLGTSVKGSNEQFF; CDR3 DNA: TGTGCTAGTGGTTTGGGTACTAGCGTCAAAGGGAGCAATGAGCAGTTCTTC
D gene: TRBD1; J gene: TRBJ2-7; V gene: TRBV5-4; clone size: -; CDR3 protein: CASSSGTGGPNSYEQYF; CDR3 DNA: TGTGCCAGCAGCTCCGGGACAGGGGGCCCTAACTCCTACGAGCAGTACTTC
D gene: -; J gene: TRBJ1-1; V gene: TRBV25-1; clone size: -; CDR3 protein: CASSDGPFNTEAFF; CDR3 DNA: TGTGCCAGCAGTGATGGGCCATTTAACACTGAAGCTTTCTTT
D gene: TRBD2; J gene: TRBJ2-1; V gene: TRBV6-2/TRBV6-3; clone size: -; CDR3 protein: CASSSRTSGNNEQFF; CDR3 DNA: TGTGCCAGCAGTTCTCGGACTAGCGGCAACAATGAGCAGTTCTTC
D gene: TRBD2; J gene: TRBJ2-7; V gene: TRBV5-4; clone size: few; CDR3 protein: CASSLRKAGGDEQYF; CDR3 DNA: TGTGCCAGCAGCTTAAGGAAGGCGGGAGGCGACGAGCAGTACTTC
D gene: -; J gene: TRBJ2-4; V gene: TRBV21-1; clone size: -; CDR3 protein: CASTRLMTSGTSANIQYF; CDR3 DNA: TGTGCCAGCACCAGACTGATGACTAGCGGGACCTCGGCAAACATTCAGTACTTC
D gene: -; J gene: TRBJ2-5; V gene: TRBV7-2; clone size: -; CDR3 protein: CASSPNRVQETQYF; CDR3 DNA: TGTGCCAGCAGCCCGAACCGGGTGCAAGAGACCCAGTACTTC